Listed below are T cell receptor beta chains from one sample, sequenced in a study of blood T cell repertoires in COVID-19. Repertoires were generated with immunoSEQ multiplex PCR, while TCRdb's copy carries only in-frame clones and drops some. The table has fewer than 55,000 clones, around 83% seen once; the top ten hold around 1.5%. The specimen was peripheral blood. The receptors here all came from a man aged 50 to 59 with acute or convalescent COVID-19. CDR3s include the opening cysteine and the closing phenylalanine or tryptophan. D genes are given only for firm matches. The size field is filled for only some rows; it gives once, few, many or a size class.

clone size: NA
V gene: TRBV4-2
J gene: TRBJ2-1
D gene: TRBD2
CDR3 DNA: TGTGCCAGCAGCCCCCGCAAAGGGAGGGCCTCGGAGGATGAGCAGTTCTTC
CDR3 protein: CASSPRKGRASEDEQFF

clone size: NA
V gene: TRBV10-3
J gene: TRBJ1-6
D gene: TRBD1
CDR3 DNA: TGTGCCATCAGACAGGGACAGAATTCACCCCTCCACTTT
CDR3 protein: CAIRQGQNSPLHF

clone size: NA
V gene: TRBV2
J gene: TRBJ2-3
D gene: TRBD2
CDR3 DNA: TGTGCCAGCAGGATACTCGGGGGGATTGATACGCAGTATTTT
CDR3 protein: CASRILGGIDTQYF

clone size: NA
V gene: TRBV5-1
J gene: TRBJ1-5
D gene: NA
CDR3 DNA: TGCGCCAGCAGCACAATGGGGGGGAATCAGCCCCAGCATTTT
CDR3 protein: CASSTMGGNQPQHF

clone size: once
V gene: TRBV7-2
J gene: TRBJ1-5
D gene: NA
CDR3 DNA: TGTGCCAGCAGCTTAATGGCGAGGGAAAATCAGCCCCAGCATTTT
CDR3 protein: CASSLMARENQPQHF

clone size: NA
V gene: TRBV19
J gene: TRBJ1-5
D gene: NA
CDR3 DNA: TGTGCCAGTAGTGCCTCAGGGATTCAGCCCCAGCATTTT
CDR3 protein: CASSASGIQPQHF

clone size: NA
V gene: TRBV28
J gene: TRBJ2-5
D gene: TRBD1
CDR3 DNA: TGTGCCAGCAGTGGGGGACAGCTCCAAGAGACCCAGTACTTC
CDR3 protein: CASSGGQLQETQYF

clone size: NA
V gene: TRBV14
J gene: TRBJ2-2
D gene: NA
CDR3 DNA: TGTGCCAGCAGCCTTGGACTGAACACCGGGGAGCTGTTTTTT
CDR3 protein: CASSLGLNTGELFF

clone size: few
V gene: TRBV30
J gene: TRBJ2-7
D gene: TRBD2
CDR3 DNA: TGTGCCTGGAGAGGACTAGCGGGAGGGAGGTACGAGCAGTACTTC
CDR3 protein: CAWRGLAGGRYEQYF

clone size: NA
V gene: TRBV10-3
J gene: TRBJ2-2
D gene: TRBD2
CDR3 DNA: TGTGCCATCAGCTCGGGACTAAACACCGGGGAGCTGTTTTTT
CDR3 protein: CAISSGLNTGELFF

clone size: once
V gene: TRBV7-2
J gene: TRBJ2-1
D gene: TRBD2
CDR3 DNA: TGTGCCAGCAGCGCGGGGGTCCACTCCTACAATGAGCAGTTCTTC
CDR3 protein: CASSAGVHSYNEQFF

clone size: NA
V gene: TRBV6-2/TRBV6-3
J gene: TRBJ2-1
D gene: TRBD2
CDR3 DNA: TGTGCCAGCAGTTCGCTAGCGGGAGGTTACAATGAGCAGTTCTTC
CDR3 protein: CASSSLAGGYNEQFF

clone size: NA
V gene: TRBV9
J gene: TRBJ2-1
D gene: NA
CDR3 DNA: TGTGCCAGCAGCGTAGGCAACTTCGGGGATGAGCAGTTCTTC
CDR3 protein: CASSVGNFGDEQFF

clone size: NA
V gene: TRBV9
J gene: TRBJ2-3
D gene: NA
CDR3 DNA: TGTGCCAGCAGACCCAGGGGATCAGTGGTAGATACGCAGTATTTT
CDR3 protein: CASRPRGSVVDTQYF

clone size: NA
V gene: TRBV28
J gene: TRBJ1-4
D gene: TRBD1
CDR3 DNA: TGTGCCAGCAGCCCCGGGACAGGGGCTGAAAAACTGTTTTTT
CDR3 protein: CASSPGTGAEKLFF

clone size: few
V gene: TRBV4-3
J gene: TRBJ1-3
D gene: NA
CDR3 DNA: TGCGCCAGCAGCCAAGTTTACGGTCTCAGGGATGGCGCTGGAAACACCATATATTTT
CDR3 protein: CASSQVYGLRDGAGNTIYF

clone size: NA
V gene: TRBV10-2
J gene: TRBJ1-3
D gene: NA
CDR3 DNA: TGCGCCAGCAGCTTGACACGGATCTCTGGAAACACCATATATTTT
CDR3 protein: CASSLTRISGNTIYF

clone size: NA
V gene: TRBV5-1
J gene: TRBJ2-5
D gene: TRBD2
CDR3 DNA: TGCGCCAGCAGCTTGGAACCTAGCGGGAGGTACCAAGAGACCCAGTACTTC
CDR3 protein: CASSLEPSGRYQETQYF

clone size: NA
V gene: TRBV7-9
J gene: TRBJ1-2
D gene: NA
CDR3 DNA: TGTGCCAGCAGCCCCACAGGTCTCGCAAGCTACACCTTC
CDR3 protein: CASSPTGLASYTF

clone size: NA
V gene: TRBV5-6
J gene: TRBJ1-4
D gene: NA
CDR3 DNA: TGTGCCAGCAGCTCCGGAGGGGCTGGCACTGAAAAACTGTTTTTT
CDR3 protein: CASSSGGAGTEKLFF

clone size: few
V gene: TRBV19
J gene: TRBJ1-2
D gene: TRBD1
CDR3 DNA: TGTGCCAGTATGGACAGGGCTTATGGCTACACCTTC
CDR3 protein: CASMDRAYGYTF

clone size: NA
V gene: TRBV24-1
J gene: TRBJ1-2
D gene: TRBD1
CDR3 DNA: TGTGCCACCAGTGATTCCGACAGGGGAGGTGGCTACACCTTC
CDR3 protein: CATSDSDRGGGYTF

clone size: NA
V gene: TRBV28
J gene: TRBJ1-1
D gene: NA
CDR3 DNA: TGTGCCAGCTTGATTAGCCTGAACACTGAAGCTTTCTTT
CDR3 protein: CASLISLNTEAFF

clone size: NA
V gene: TRBV24-1
J gene: TRBJ2-1
D gene: TRBD2
CDR3 DNA: TGTGCCACCAGTGATCGCGGACTAGCGGGACTGTATGAGCAGTTCTTC
CDR3 protein: CATSDRGLAGLYEQFF

clone size: NA
V gene: TRBV5-1
J gene: TRBJ1-3
D gene: NA
CDR3 DNA: TGCGCCAGCAGCTTGGGAACGGTAGACACCATATATTTT
CDR3 protein: CASSLGTVDTIYF

clone size: once
V gene: TRBV18
J gene: TRBJ2-7
D gene: TRBD1
CDR3 DNA: TGTGCCAGCTCACCAACTTTCCGGACAGGACTCTACGAGCAGTACTTC
CDR3 protein: CASSPTFRTGLYEQYF

clone size: NA
V gene: TRBV7-9
J gene: TRBJ1-1
D gene: TRBD1
CDR3 DNA: TGTGCCAGCAGCCCGCTACAGGGGACGAACACTGAAGCTTTCTTT
CDR3 protein: CASSPLQGTNTEAFF

clone size: NA
V gene: TRBV7-2
J gene: TRBJ1-5
D gene: NA
CDR3 DNA: TGTGCCAGCAGCTTAGGGCCCCCCGGGAGCCGGGGTAGCAATCAGCCCCAGCATTTT
CDR3 protein: CASSLGPPGSRGSNQPQHF

clone size: NA
V gene: TRBV11-3
J gene: TRBJ2-1
D gene: NA
CDR3 DNA: TGTGCCAGCTCCCTCCGAGCTAGCCTGAGCTCCTACAATGAGCAGTTCTTC
CDR3 protein: CASSLRASLSSYNEQFF

clone size: NA
V gene: TRBV7-9
J gene: TRBJ2-5
D gene: NA
CDR3 DNA: TGTGCCAGCAGCTTAGTCTCAGCGGCTGATTGGGAGACCCAGTACTTC
CDR3 protein: CASSLVSAADWETQYF

clone size: NA
V gene: TRBV5-1
J gene: TRBJ2-5
D gene: NA
CDR3 DNA: TGCGCCAGCAGCCCGGGGGATATAGGGCAAGAGACCCAGTACTTC
CDR3 protein: CASSPGDIGQETQYF

clone size: NA
V gene: TRBV20-1
J gene: TRBJ2-5
D gene: NA
CDR3 DNA: TGCAGTGTAGTTTACCAAGAGACCCAGTACTTC
CDR3 protein: CSVVYQETQYF

clone size: NA
V gene: TRBV7-2
J gene: TRBJ2-7
D gene: NA
CDR3 DNA: TGTGCCAGCAGCCCATATAGGGGGAGTCGCTACGAGCAGTACTTC
CDR3 protein: CASSPYRGSRYEQYF

clone size: NA
V gene: TRBV4-3
J gene: TRBJ2-3
D gene: NA
CDR3 DNA: TGCGCCAGCAGCCAAGTGGCTAGAGATACGCAGTATTTT
CDR3 protein: CASSQVARDTQYF

clone size: NA
V gene: TRBV18
J gene: TRBJ2-1
D gene: NA
CDR3 DNA: TGTGCCAGCGAAGGGGCGGAAAACAATGAGCAGTTCTTC
CDR3 protein: CASEGAENNEQFF